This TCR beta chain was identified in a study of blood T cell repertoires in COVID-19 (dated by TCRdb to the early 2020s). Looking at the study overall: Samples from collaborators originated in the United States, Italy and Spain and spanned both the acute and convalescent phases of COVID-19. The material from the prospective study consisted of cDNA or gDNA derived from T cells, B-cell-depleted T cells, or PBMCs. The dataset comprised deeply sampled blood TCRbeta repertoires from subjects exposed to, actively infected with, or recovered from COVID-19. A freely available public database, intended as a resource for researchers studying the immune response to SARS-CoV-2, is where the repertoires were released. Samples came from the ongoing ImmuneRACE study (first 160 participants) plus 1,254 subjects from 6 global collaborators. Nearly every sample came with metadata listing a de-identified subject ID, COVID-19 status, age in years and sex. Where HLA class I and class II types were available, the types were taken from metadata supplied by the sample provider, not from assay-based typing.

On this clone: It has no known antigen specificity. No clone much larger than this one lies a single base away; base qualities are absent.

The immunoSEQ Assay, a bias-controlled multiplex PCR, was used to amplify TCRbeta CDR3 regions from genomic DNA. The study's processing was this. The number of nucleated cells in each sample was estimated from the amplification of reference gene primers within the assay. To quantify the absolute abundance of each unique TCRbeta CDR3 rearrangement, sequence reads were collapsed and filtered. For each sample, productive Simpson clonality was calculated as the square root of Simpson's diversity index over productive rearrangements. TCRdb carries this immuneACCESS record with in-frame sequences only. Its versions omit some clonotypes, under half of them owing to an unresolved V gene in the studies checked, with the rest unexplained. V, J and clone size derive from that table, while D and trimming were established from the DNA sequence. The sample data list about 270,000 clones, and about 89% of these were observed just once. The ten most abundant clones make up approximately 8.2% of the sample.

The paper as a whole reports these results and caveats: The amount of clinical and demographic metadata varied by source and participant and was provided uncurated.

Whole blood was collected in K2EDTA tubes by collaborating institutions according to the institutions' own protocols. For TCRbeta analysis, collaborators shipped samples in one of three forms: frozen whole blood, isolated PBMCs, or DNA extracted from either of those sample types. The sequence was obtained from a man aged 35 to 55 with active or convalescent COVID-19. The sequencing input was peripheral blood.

Here is the DNA: TGCAGTGCTAGTAGCCTAGCGATGGAGACCCAGTACTTC. This is translated as CSASSLAMETQYF. The rearranged chain carries TRBV20-1 and TRBJ2-5; TRBD2 is a weak D gene call, 6 bases matching. V is cut by 3 bases and J by 5 bases, and the space between the germline ends is 13 bases. The CDR3 sequence holds 13 residues, the cysteine and phenylalanine included. Only the CDR3 DNA is retained, 39 bases long and in frame from the first base. Looking up the germline V gene (reference sequence) yields CDR1 DFQATT and CDR2 SNEGSKA.